The rows below give T cell receptor beta chains drawn from one sample of a study of shared clonotypes between healthy human individuals. Profiling relied on immunoSEQ multiplex PCR, and the TCRdb table lists in-frame clones only, not all of them. The data show about 2.4 million clones, roughly 93% seen once. The sample was naive CD4+ T cells from PBMCs. These receptors were taken from a man aged 18 to 35 in good health. Some clones in this sample may be carry-over from other donors' samples. Both conserved end residues are part of each CDR3. Each record gives: clone size, V gene, J gene, D gene, CDR3 DNA, CDR3 protein. D genes are given only for firm matches. Clone size is shown for a subset of rows, as once, few, many or a class of expanded clone.

-	TRBV7-9	TRBJ2-7	TRBD2	TGTGCCAGCAGCAGGCGGACTAGCAACGAGCAGTACTTC	CASSRRTSNEQYF
-	TRBV5-1	TRBJ1-1	-	TGCGCCAGCAGCCGTAATATTGCCAACACTGAAGCTTTCTTT	CASSRNIANTEAFF
-	TRBV5-1	TRBJ2-7	TRBD2	TGCGCCAGCAGCTTGTTAGCGGGAGCCCTTTCCTACGAGCAGTACTTC	CASSLLAGALSYEQYF
-	TRBV27	TRBJ1-5	-	TGTGCCAGCAGTTCGTGGGACGGGGTCAATCAGCCCCAGCATTTT	CASSSWDGVNQPQHF
-	TRBV15	TRBJ2-5	TRBD1	TGTGCCACCAGCAGAGATATGGCTAGCGGACAGGGGAATCTGGAGACCCAGTACTTC	CATSRDMASGQGNLETQYF
once	TRBV18	TRBJ2-7	TRBD1	TGTGCCAGCTCATCTGGTACAGGGGACTACGAGCAGTACTTC	CASSSGTGDYEQYF
once	TRBV6-1	TRBJ2-3	-	TGTGCCAGCAGTGAACGCTTTTTGGATACGCAGTATTTT	CASSERFLDTQYF
-	TRBV2	TRBJ2-5	-	TGTGCCGGACGGGTAGGAGAGACCCAGTACTTC	CAGRVGETQYF
-	TRBV15	TRBJ2-1	TRBD2	TGTGCCACCAGCCCTTTAGCGGGAGGAGTTGGTGAGCAGTTCTTC	CATSPLAGGVGEQFF
-	TRBV28	TRBJ1-4	TRBD1	TGTGCCAGCAGGCCAAGTAGCCCCAGGCAGGGGGAGCTATGGACTAATGAAAAACTGTTTTTT	CASRPSSPRQGELWTNEKLFF
-	TRBV5-4	TRBJ2-7	TRBD2	TGTGCCAGCAGCTGGGGCTTAGCGGGAGGGCCGGGGGAGCAGTACTTC	CASSWGLAGGPGEQYF
-	TRBV6-5	TRBJ1-4	-	TGTGCCAGCAGGGCGGAGTGGAGGGAAAAACTGTTTTTT	CASRAEWREKLFF
-	TRBV9	TRBJ2-1	TRBD2	TGTGCCAGCAGCGTAGTAAGCGGGAGGATAAATGAGCAGTTCTTC	CASSVVSGRINEQFF
-	TRBV7-6	TRBJ2-1	-	TGTGCCAGCAGCTTAGTCAGCGGTTCCTACAATGAGCAGTTCTTC	CASSLVSGSYNEQFF
-	TRBV29-1	TRBJ2-1	TRBD2	TGCAGCGTTGGGGGACTAGCGGGAGTACGGCAGTTCTTC	CSVGGLAGVRQFF
-	TRBV5-1	TRBJ2-7	-	TGCGCCAGCAGCTTGGGCGGGACCGCCCCCTACGAGCAGTACTTC	CASSLGGTAPYEQYF
-	TRBV4-1	TRBJ1-2	-	TGCGCCAGCAGCCGCCCCACGACGACAGGTAGAGGCTACACCTTC	CASSRPTTTGRGYTF
few	TRBV28	TRBJ1-2	-	TGTGCCAGCAGTTTTTACTCTGGCTACACCTTC	CASSFYSGYTF
-	TRBV6-1	TRBJ1-3	-	TGTGCCAGCAGTGGGGCCCATGGCTCTGGAAACACCATATATTTT	CASSGAHGSGNTIYF
-	TRBV9	TRBJ1-5	-	TGTGCCAGCAGCGAGGAGGACTGGGGGGGCGTGGGTCAGCCCCAGCATTTT	CASSEEDWGGVGQPQHF
-	TRBV5-1	TRBJ1-4	TRBD1	TGCGCCAGCAGCACGGGACAGGGGGTAGAAAATGAAAAACTGTTTTTT	CASSTGQGVENEKLFF
-	TRBV28	TRBJ2-3	-	TGTGCCAGCAGTCTAGCGCGGACAGATACGCAGTATTTT	CASSLARTDTQYF
-	TRBV4-3	TRBJ2-7	TRBD2	TGCGCCAGCAGCCAAAAACTCCGGACTAGCGGGACGGGGTACGAGCAGTACTTC	CASSQKLRTSGTGYEQYF
-	TRBV5-1	TRBJ2-7	TRBD2	TGCGCCAGCAGCTTGGAGCAAGCGGGAGGCTCCTACGAGCAGTACTTC	CASSLEQAGGSYEQYF
-	TRBV9	TRBJ1-3	TRBD1	TGTGCCAGCTGCAGGGGGGACAGCTCTGGAAACACCATATATTTT	CASCRGDSSGNTIYF
-	TRBV18	TRBJ2-7	-	TGTGCCAGCTCACTGAACTACGAGCAGTACTTC	CASSLNYEQYF
once	TRBV10-3	TRBJ2-1	TRBD1	TGTGCCATCAGTCGGGACAGCTCCTACAATGAGCAGTTCTTC	CAISRDSSYNEQFF
-	TRBV29-1	TRBJ2-1	TRBD2	TGCAGCGTTGCCCCCCGACTAGCGGGAGCCTACAATGAGCAGTTCTTC	CSVAPRLAGAYNEQFF
-	TRBV29-1	TRBJ1-5	-	TGCAGCGTTGAAGGAGACAGGACACCTTTAAGGAATCAGCCCCAGCATTTT	CSVEGDRTPLRNQPQHF
-	TRBV28	TRBJ1-2	TRBD1	TGTGCCAGCAGTCCCTGGACAGGGGGCGACTATGGCTACACCTTC	CASSPWTGGDYGYTF
once	TRBV12-5	TRBJ2-5	TRBD1	TGTGCTAGTGCCCTCGGACAGGGCCCTGGAGAGACCCAGTACTTC	CASALGQGPGETQYF
-	TRBV5-1	TRBJ2-1	-	TGCGCCAGCAGCTTGGTGTCCAGTTTGACCTACAATGAGCAGTTCTTC	CASSLVSSLTYNEQFF
-	TRBV5-1	TRBJ1-1	-	TGCGCCAGCAGCTTACTGACTTCGGGCACTGAAGCTTTCTTT	CASSLLTSGTEAFF
-	TRBV5-4	TRBJ2-7	TRBD2	TGTGCCAGCAGCTTGGCTAGCGGGAGGTCGAACGAGCAGTACTTC	CASSLASGRSNEQYF
-	TRBV19	TRBJ2-5	-	TGTGCCAGTAGTAGGACCGGTTCCCAAGAGACCCAGTACTTC	CASSRTGSQETQYF
-	TRBV5-4	TRBJ2-1	-	TGTGCCAGCAGCTTTTATACTAGAAACAATGAGCAGTTCTTC	CASSFYTRNNEQFF
-	TRBV30	TRBJ2-7	-	TGTGCCTGGAGTCAAGGCTCCTACGAGCAGTACTTC	CAWSQGSYEQYF
-	TRBV9	TRBJ2-1	TRBD2	TGTGCCAGCAGCCCCCTGGGGACTACCTACAATGAGCAGTTCTTC	CASSPLGTTYNEQFF
-	TRBV28	TRBJ2-7	-	TGTGCCAGCAGTTTTCAAGGGGGGTACGAGCAGTACTTC	CASSFQGGYEQYF
-	TRBV5-8	TRBJ2-5	-	TGTGCCAGCAGCCTACACCGGGGGCAGGGTCTGAGAGAGACCCAGTACTTC	CASSLHRGQGLRETQYF
-	TRBV28	TRBJ2-1	TRBD2	TGTGCCAGCAGTTTACACGGGACTAGCGGACTCAATGAGCAGTTCTTC	CASSLHGTSGLNEQFF
few	TRBV28	TRBJ2-2	-	TGTGCCAGCAGTTTATGGGGGGCCGGGGAGCTGTTTTTT	CASSLWGAGELFF
-	TRBV19	TRBJ1-4	-	TGTGCCAGTTCAGCCAAGTGGAGCGAAAAACTGTTTTTT	CASSAKWSEKLFF